This T cell receptor beta chain was documented in a study of blood T cell repertoires in COVID-19. Study-wide background: Sources were T cells, B-cell-depleted T cells, or PBMCs; the material itself was cDNA or gDNA.

This clone was seen just once. Participant-reported clinical history was the basis for cohort assignment. The CDR3 is made up of 13 amino acids. V dropped 6 bases and J dropped 3 bases, with 6 bases sitting between them. The germline V gene has CDR1 SNHLY and CDR2 FYNNEI. Authors' methods: Reference gene primer amplification gave estimated nucleated cell counts. Sequenced by immunoSEQ multiplex PCR; TCRdb stores in-frame clones only, minus some. That table furnishes V, J and clone size, whereas the DNA furnished D and trimming. This sample carries 490,000 or so clones, 70% to 90% of them seen once, and the ten largest clones take 6.5% to 9.5%.

The clonotype originates from a woman aged 55-70 years who had recovered from COVID-19. Sample: PBMCs or T cells enriched from blood (not recorded which). The rearrangement joins TRBV2 to TRBJ1-6, with D unclear. The CDR3 sequence is CASRARYNSPLHF. The CDR3 DNA reads TGTGCCAGCAGGGCCCGCTATAATTCACCCCTCCACTTT.